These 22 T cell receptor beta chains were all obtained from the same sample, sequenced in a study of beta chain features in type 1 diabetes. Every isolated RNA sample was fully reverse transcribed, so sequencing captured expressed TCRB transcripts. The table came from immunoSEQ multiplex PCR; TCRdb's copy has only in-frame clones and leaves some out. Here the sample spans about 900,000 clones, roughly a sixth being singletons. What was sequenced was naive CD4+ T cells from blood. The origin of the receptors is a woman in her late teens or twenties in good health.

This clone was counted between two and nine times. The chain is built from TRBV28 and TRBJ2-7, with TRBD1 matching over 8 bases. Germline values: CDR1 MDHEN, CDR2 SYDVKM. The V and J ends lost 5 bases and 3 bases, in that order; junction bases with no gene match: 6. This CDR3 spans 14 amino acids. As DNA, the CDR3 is TGTGCCAGCAGTCCAGACAGGGGTCTCTACGAGCAGTACTTC. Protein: CASSPDRGLYEQYF.

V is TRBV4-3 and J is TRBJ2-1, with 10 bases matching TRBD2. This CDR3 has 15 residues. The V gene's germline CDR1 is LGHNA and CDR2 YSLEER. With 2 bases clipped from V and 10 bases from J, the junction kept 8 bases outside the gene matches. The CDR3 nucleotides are TGCGCCAGCAGCCAAAGGACTAGCGGAACCGAGGAGCAGTTCTTC. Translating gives CASSQRTSGTEEQFF.

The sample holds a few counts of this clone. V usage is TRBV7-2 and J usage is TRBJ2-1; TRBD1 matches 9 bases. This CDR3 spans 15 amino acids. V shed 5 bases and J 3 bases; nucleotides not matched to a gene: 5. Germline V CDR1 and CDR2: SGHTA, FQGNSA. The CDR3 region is CASSEGQGNYNEQFF. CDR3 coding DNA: TGTGCCAGCAGCGAAGGACAGGGGAACTACAATGAGCAGTTCTTC.

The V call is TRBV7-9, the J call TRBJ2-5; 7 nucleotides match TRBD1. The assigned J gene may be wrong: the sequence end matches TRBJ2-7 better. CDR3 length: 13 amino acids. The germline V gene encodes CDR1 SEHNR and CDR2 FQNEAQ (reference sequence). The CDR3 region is CASSSNRGSEQYF. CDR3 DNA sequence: TGTGCCAGCAGCTCCAACAGGGGTAGCGAGCAGTACTTC.

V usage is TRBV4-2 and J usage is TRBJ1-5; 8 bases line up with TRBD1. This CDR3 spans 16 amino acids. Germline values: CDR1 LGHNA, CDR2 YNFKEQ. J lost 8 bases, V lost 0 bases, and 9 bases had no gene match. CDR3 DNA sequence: TGTGCCAGCAGCCAAGATAGCGGGACAGGAGTTGAGCCCCAGCATTTT. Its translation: CASSQDSGTGVEPQHF.

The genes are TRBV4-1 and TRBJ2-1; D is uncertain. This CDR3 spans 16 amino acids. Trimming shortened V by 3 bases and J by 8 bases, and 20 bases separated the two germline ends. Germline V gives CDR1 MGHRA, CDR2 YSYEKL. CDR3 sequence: CASSQMAGHNRDEQFF. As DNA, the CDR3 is TGCGCCAGCAGCCAGATGGCCGGTCACAATCGGGATGAGCAGTTCTTC.

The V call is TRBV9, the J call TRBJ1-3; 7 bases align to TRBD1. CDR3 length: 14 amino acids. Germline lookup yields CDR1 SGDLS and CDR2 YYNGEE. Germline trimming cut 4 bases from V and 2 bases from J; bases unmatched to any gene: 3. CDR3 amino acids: CASSIQGAGNTIYF. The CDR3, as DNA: TGTGCCAGCAGCATTCAGGGGGCTGGAAACACCATATATTTT.

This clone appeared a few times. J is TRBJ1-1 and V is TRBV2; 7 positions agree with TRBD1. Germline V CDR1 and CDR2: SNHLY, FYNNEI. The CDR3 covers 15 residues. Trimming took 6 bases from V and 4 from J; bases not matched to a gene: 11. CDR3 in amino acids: CASSGQAYQITEAFF. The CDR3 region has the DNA TGTGCCAGCAGCGGACAGGCATATCAGATCACTGAAGCTTTCTTT.

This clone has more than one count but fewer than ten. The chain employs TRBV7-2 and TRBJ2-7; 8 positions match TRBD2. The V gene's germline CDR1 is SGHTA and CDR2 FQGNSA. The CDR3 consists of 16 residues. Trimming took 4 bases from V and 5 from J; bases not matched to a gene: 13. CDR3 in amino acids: CASSSWGTSKGDEQYF. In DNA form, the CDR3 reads TGTGCCAGCAGCTCCTGGGGGACTAGTAAGGGGGACGAGCAGTACTTC.

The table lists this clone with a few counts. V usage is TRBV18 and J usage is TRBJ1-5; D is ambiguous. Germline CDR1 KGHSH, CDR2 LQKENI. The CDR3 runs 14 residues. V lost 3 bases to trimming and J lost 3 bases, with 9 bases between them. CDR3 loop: CASSPGAYNQPQHF. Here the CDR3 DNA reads TGTGCCAGCTCACCGGGTGCATACAATCAGCCCCAGCATTTT.

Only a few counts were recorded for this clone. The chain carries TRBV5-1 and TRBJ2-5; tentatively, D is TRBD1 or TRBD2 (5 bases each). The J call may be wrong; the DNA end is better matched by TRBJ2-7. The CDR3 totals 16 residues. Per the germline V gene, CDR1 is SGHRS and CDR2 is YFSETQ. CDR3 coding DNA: TGCGCCAGCAGCTTGGTAGGGGAGCCCCGGTTCCACGAGCAGTACTTC. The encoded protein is CASSLVGEPRFHEQYF.

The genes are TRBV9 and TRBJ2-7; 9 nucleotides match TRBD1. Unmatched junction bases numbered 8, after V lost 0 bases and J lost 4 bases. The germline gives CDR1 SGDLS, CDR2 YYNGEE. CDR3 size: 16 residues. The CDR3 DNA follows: TGTGCCAGCAGCGTAGGTCTGGGACAGGGTCCGTACGAGCAGTACTTC. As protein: CASSVGLGQGPYEQYF.

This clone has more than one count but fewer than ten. The CDR3 DNA follows: TGTGCCAGCAGGCCTCCGCCGGGAACCGGTGGAGACAATGAGCAGTTCTTC. This gives the protein CASRPPPGTGGDNEQFF. This rearrangement joins TRBV27 to TRBJ2-1; TRBD2 might be the D (5 bases). This CDR3 is 17 amino acids long. V was pared by 6 bases and J by 5 bases, with 23 bases between. CDR1 is MNHEY and CDR2 is SMNVEV in the germline V gene (reference sequence).

The CDR3 region is CASSQVRSTEAFF. CDR3 nucleotides: TGTGCCAGCAGCCAGGTTAGGAGCACTGAAGCTTTCTTT. This chain connects TRBV11-3 to TRBJ1-1; D remains unclear. There are 13 residues in the CDR3. Per germline, CDR1 SGHNT and CDR2 YENEEA. V lost 5 bases and J lost 4, with 11 bases in between.

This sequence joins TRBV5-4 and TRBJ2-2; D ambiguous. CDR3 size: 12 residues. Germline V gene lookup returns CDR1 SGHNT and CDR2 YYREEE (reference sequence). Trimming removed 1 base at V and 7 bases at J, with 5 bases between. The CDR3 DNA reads TGTGCCAGCAGCTTGTCTGGCGGGGAGCTGTTTTTT. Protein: CASSLSGGELFF.

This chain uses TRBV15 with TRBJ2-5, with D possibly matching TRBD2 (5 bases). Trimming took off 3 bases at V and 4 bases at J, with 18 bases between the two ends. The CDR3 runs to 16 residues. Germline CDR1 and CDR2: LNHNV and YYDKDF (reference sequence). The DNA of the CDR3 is TGTGCCACCAGCAGGGACTCCCCTAGAATTTCAGAGACCCAGTACTTC. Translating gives CATSRDSPRISETQYF.

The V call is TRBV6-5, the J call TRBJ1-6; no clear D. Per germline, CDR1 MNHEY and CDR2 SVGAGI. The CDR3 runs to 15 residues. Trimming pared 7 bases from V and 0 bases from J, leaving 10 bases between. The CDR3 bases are TGTGCCAGCATGAGGTTGAGCTCCTATAATTCACCCCTCCACTTT. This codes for CASMRLSSYNSPLHF.

DNA for the CDR3: TGCAGTGCTAGAGGGACAGCAGAAGCTTTCTTT. This encodes CSARGTAEAFF. V is TRBV20-1 and J is TRBJ1-1; tentatively, D is TRBD1 (6 bases). Trimming took 1 base from V and 8 from J, leaving 8 bases between them. CDR3 length equals 11 residues. In germline, CDR1 is DFQATT, CDR2 SNEGSKA (reference sequence).

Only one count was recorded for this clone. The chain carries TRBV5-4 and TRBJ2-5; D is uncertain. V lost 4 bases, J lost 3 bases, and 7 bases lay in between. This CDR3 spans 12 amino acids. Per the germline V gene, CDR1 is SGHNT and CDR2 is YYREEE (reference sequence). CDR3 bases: TGTGCCAGCAGCCTCCGAGAAGAGACCCAGTACTTC. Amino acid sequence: CASSLREETQYF.

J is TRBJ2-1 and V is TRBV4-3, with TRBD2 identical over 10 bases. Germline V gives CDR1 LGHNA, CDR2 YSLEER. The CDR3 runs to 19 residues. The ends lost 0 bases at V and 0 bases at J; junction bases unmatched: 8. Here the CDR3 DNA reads TGCGCCAGCAGCCAAGATAGGGCTAGCGGGAGTTTCTCCTACAATGAGCAGTTCTTC. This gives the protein CASSQDRASGSFSYNEQFF.

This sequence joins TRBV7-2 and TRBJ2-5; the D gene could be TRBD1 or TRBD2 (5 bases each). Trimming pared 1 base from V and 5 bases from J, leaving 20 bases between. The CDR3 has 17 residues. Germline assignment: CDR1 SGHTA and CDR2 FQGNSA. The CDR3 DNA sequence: TGTGCCAGCAGCTTAGTGGGGGTGGGGTTTCCGTCGGAGACCCAGTACTTC. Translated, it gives CASSLVGVGFPSETQYF.

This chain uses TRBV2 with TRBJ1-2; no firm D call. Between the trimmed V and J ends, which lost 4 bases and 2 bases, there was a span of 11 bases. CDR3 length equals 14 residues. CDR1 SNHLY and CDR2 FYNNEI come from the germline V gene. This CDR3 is CASSGISINYGYTF. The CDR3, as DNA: TGTGCCAGCAGTGGAATCAGCATCAACTATGGCTACACCTTC.